These 19 T cell receptor beta chains were all obtained from the same sample, sequenced in a study of T cells after yellow fever vaccination. TCRdb re-called the 5' RACE reads with MiXCR, one entry per CDR3 protein. The sample shows 400,000 or so distinct CDR3 sequences, around 10% of them seen only once. The material sequenced was PBMCs, taken on the day of the first yellow fever vaccination. These receptor sequences come from a man aged 18 to 30 who received the YFV17D yellow fever vaccine.

The V gene is TRBV4-3, the J gene TRBJ1-2; D possibly corresponds to TRBD1 (5 bases). This CDR3 is 15 amino acids long. Trimming stripped 1 base from V and 4 bases from J, with 13 bases between. Germline V gene data show CDR1 as LGHNA and CDR2 as YSLEER. CDR3: CASSQVNPTVYGYTF. The CDR3, as DNA: TGCGCCAGCAGCCAAGTTAATCCGACAGTCTATGGCTACACCTTC.

This clonotype has just a few counts. The V gene is TRBV18, the J gene TRBJ2-3, with no clear D. CDR1 KGHSH and CDR2 LQKENI come from the germline V gene. V shed 3 bases and J shed 3 bases, with 13 bases lying between them. The CDR3 has 15 amino acids. CDR3 sequence (DNA): TGTGCCAGCTCACCCTCTCCAGGTCGGACAGATACGCAGTATTTT. Amino acid sequence: CASSPSPGRTDTQYF.

The chain is built from TRBV7-2 and TRBJ2-2; maybe TRBD2 (7 bases). The CDR3 has 15 residues. Trimming stripped 5 bases from V and 6 bases from J, with 16 bases between. Germline V gene sequence: CDR1 SGHTA, CDR2 FQGNSA. The CDR3 bases are TGTGCCAGCAGCCGAGTGACGGGGGGCCCCGGGGAGCTGTTTTTT. Residues: CASSRVTGGPGELFF.

This clonotype was detected many times. The chain combines TRBV7-2 with TRBJ1-1, with D hard to call. The CDR3 extends over 16 amino acids. V shed 5 bases and J shed 4 bases, with 20 bases lying between them. Germline V gene sequence: CDR1 SGHTA, CDR2 FQGNSA. DNA of the CDR3: TGTGCCAGCAGCCTCGGAGGACCCCTGGTATTCACTGAAGCTTTCTTT. Encoded protein: CASSLGGPLVFTEAFF.

This clonotype was picked up a small number of times. CDR3 sequence: CASSQGAGVGTDTQYF. CDR3 bases: TGTGCCAGCAGCCAAGGAGCGGGAGTTGGCACAGATACGCAGTATTTT. The chain carries TRBV3-1 and TRBJ2-3, with 8 positions matching TRBD2. Trimming removed 1 base from V and 1 base from J; junction bases left unmatched: 4. Looked up from germline, CDR1 is LGHDT and CDR2 is YNNKEL (reference sequence). The CDR3 has 16 residues.

The CDR3 coding sequence is TGCAGTGCCGAAACTAGCTCTCAGTACCAAGAGACCCAGTACTTC. This translates into CSAETSSQYQETQYF. V is TRBV20-1 and J is TRBJ2-5; possibly TRBD2 for D (6 bases). CDR3 length: 15 residues. Germline V gene lookup returns CDR1 DFQATT and CDR2 SNEGSKA (reference sequence). V dropped 6 bases and J dropped 0 bases, with 17 bases sitting between them.

This clonotype was seen many times. The chain joins TRBV6-1 to TRBJ2-5; 7 bases line up with TRBD1. Germline V lookup: CDR1 MNHNS, CDR2 SASEGT. V dropped 6 bases and J dropped 2; count of bases not matched to a gene: 6. The CDR3 is 14 amino acids. Here the CDR3 DNA reads TGTGCCAGCAGCCTAACAGGGGATCAAGAGACCCAGTACTTC. Encoded protein: CASSLTGDQETQYF.

This clonotype came up a few times. The chain carries TRBV28 and TRBJ1-1, with 7 positions matching TRBD1. This CDR3 region has 13 residues. V shed 8 bases, J shed 4 bases, and the junction held 7 bases outside the gene matches. Germline-derived CDR1 and CDR2 are MDHEN and SYDVKM. CDR3 loop: CASGDSFLTEAFF. CDR3 nucleotides: TGTGCCAGCGGGGACAGTTTCCTCACTGAAGCTTTCTTT.

V and J are TRBV3-1 and TRBJ1-1; D not resolved. V shed 2 bases and J shed 6 bases, with 13 bases lying between them. The CDR3 is 14 residues long. Germline lookup yields CDR1 LGHDT and CDR2 YNNKEL (reference sequence). The CDR3 is CASSQLLGGPEAFF. The CDR3 DNA sequence: TGTGCCAGCAGCCAACTGTTAGGAGGCCCTGAAGCTTTCTTT.

There are a few counts of this clonotype. The CDR3 loop reads CASSMSPGYNEQFF. The CDR3 nucleotides read TGTGCCAGCAGCATGAGTCCCGGATACAATGAGCAGTTCTTC. This rearrangement joins TRBV11-2 to TRBJ2-1; D is undetermined. Trimming took 5 bases from V and 4 from J, leaving 12 bases between them. Germline V gene data show CDR1 as SGHAT and CDR2 as FQNNGV. The CDR3 sequence is 14 residues long. Together with reference TRBV11-2 and TRBJ2-1, the CDR3 gives the full variable domain: EAGVAQSPRYKIIEKRQSVAFWCNPISGHATLYWYQQILGQGPKLLIQFQNNGVVDDSQLPKDRFSAERLKGVDSTLKIQPAKLEDSAVYLCASSMSPGYNEQFFGPGTRLTVL.

This clonotype was counted at least ten times. CDR3 sequence reads: CAISTHFRGTAGPNEQFF. The DNA of the CDR3 is TGTGCCATCAGTACACATTTCCGTGGGACAGCAGGCCCCAATGAGCAGTTCTTC. J is TRBJ2-1 and V is TRBV10-3; TRBD1 matches 7 bases. This CDR3 is built from 18 residues. Per the germline V gene, CDR1 is ENHRY and CDR2 is SYGVKD. Trimming cost V 5 bases and J 6 bases; bases outside gene matches: 19.

The chain joins TRBV7-3 to TRBJ1-1, with D uncertain. V was trimmed by 2 bases and J by 6 bases, leaving 19 bases between them. Germline CDR1 and CDR2: SGHTA and FQGTGA. This CDR3 has 16 amino acids. The CDR3 coding sequence is TGTGCCAGCAGCTTATTGTCAGCCCCCGGTTATTCTGAAGCTTTCTTT. Residues: CASSLLSAPGYSEAFF. The full variable domain, completed using reference TRBV7-3 and TRBJ1-1, is GAGVSQTPSNKVTEKGKYVELRCDPISGHTALYWYRQSLGQGPEFLIYFQGTGAADDSGLPNDRFFAVRPEGSVSTLKIQRTERGDSAVYLCASSLLSAPGYSEAFFGQGTRLTVV.

The V call is TRBV5-1, the J call TRBJ1-1, with D tentatively TRBD1 (5 bases). With 0 bases removed from V and 0 bases from J, the gap between germline ends came to 12 bases. The germline V gene encodes CDR1 SGHRS and CDR2 YFSETQ. This CDR3 spans 16 amino acids. CDR3 region: CASSLGGAFLNTEAFF. CDR3 DNA: TGCGCCAGCAGCTTGGGGGGCGCCTTTTTGAACACTGAAGCTTTCTTT.

This clonotype has at least ten counts. The chain joins TRBV7-2 to TRBJ2-3; 8 nucleotides line up with TRBD2. The CDR3 contains 17 residues. Germline V gene lookup returns CDR1 SGHTA and CDR2 FQGNSA. V shed 2 bases, J shed 0 bases, and the junction held 7 bases outside the gene matches. The CDR3 loop is CASSLYSGGQSTDTQYF. The CDR3 DNA follows: TGTGCCAGCAGCTTATACAGCGGGGGCCAAAGCACAGATACGCAGTATTTT.

This chain connects TRBV15 to TRBJ2-7, with 9 bases that match TRBD1. The germline gives CDR1 LNHNV, CDR2 YYDKDF (reference sequence). After removal of 4 bases from V and 3 bases from J, the junction contained 16 bases not matched to a gene. The CDR3 runs 18 residues. The CDR3 protein is CATSTFSGGGQGYYEQYF. The CDR3 DNA is TGTGCCACCAGCACCTTCTCCGGGGGCGGACAGGGGTACTACGAGCAGTACTTC.

V usage is TRBV4-2 and J usage is TRBJ1-2; 8 positions match TRBD1. CDR1 is LGHNA and CDR2 is YNFKEQ in the germline V gene. V was pared by 10 bases and J by 4 bases, with 23 bases of the junction left unmatched. The CDR3 is 18 residues long. CDR3 bases: TGTGCCATGGGCCCCGGCGGGGCAGGGGGCGATTCAATCTATGGCTACACCTTC. Its protein product is CAMGPGGAGGDSIYGYTF.

For the CDR3, the DNA is TGTGCCAGTCGGGACAGGGGCTCTGGGGCCAACGTCCTGACTTTC. Amino acids: CASRDRGSGANVLTF. The chain has TRBV19 and TRBJ2-6, with 10 bases fitting TRBD1. CDR3 length: 15 amino acids. The ends lost 8 bases at V and 0 bases at J; junction bases unmatched: 1. The germline gives CDR1 LNHDA, CDR2 SQIVND (reference sequence).

J is TRBJ1-5 and V is TRBV28, with a tentative D call TRBD1 (5 bases). Germline loops: CDR1 MDHEN, CDR2 SYDVKM. The CDR3 length is 17 residues. The V end lost 2 bases, the J end lost 1 base, and 15 bases lay between the germline ends. The CDR3 loop is CASSLMDIDRSNQPQHF. The CDR3 DNA sequence: TGTGCCAGCAGTTTAATGGATATAGACAGAAGCAATCAGCCCCAGCATTTT.

This clonotype was observed a handful of times. The chain employs TRBV4-1 and TRBJ1-2; 8 bases align to TRBD1. V was pared by 6 bases and J by 8 bases, with 14 bases of the junction left unmatched. Looked up from germline, CDR1 is MGHRA and CDR2 is YSYEKL. This CDR3 region has 15 residues. The CDR3 here is CASRPGDLSGGGYTF. DNA for the CDR3: TGCGCCAGCAGACCCGGGGACCTCTCAGGGGGCGGCTACACCTTC.